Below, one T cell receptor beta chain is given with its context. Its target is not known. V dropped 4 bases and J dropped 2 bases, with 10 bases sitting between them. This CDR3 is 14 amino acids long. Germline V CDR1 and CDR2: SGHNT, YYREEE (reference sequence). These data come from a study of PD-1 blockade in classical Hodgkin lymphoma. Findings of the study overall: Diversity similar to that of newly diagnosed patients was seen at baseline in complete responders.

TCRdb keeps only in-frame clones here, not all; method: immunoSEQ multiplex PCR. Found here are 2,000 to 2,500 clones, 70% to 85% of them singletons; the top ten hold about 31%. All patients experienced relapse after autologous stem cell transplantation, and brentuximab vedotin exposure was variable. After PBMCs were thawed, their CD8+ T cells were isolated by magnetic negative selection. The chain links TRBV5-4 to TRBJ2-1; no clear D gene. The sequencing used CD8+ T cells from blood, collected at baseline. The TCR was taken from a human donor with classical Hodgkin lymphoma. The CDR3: CASSGEIAYNEQFF. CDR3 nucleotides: TGTGCCAGCAGCGGCGAAATAGCCTACAATGAGCAGTTCTTC.